Shown below are 16 T cell receptor beta chains from a single sample sequenced in a study of blood T cell repertoires in COVID-19. The protocol was immunoSEQ multiplex PCR, while the TCRdb copy is restricted to in-frame clones and leaves out a portion. Found here are over 200,000 clones, 75% to 90% of them singletons; the top ten hold around 5%. Specimen: peripheral blood. The source is a human donor in a cohort sampled during active COVID-19.

The chain employs TRBV18 and TRBJ1-2; D is possibly TRBD1 (5 bases). V dropped 0 bases and J dropped 4 bases, with 9 bases sitting between them. Germline CDR1 is KGHSH and CDR2 is LQKENI. The CDR3 loop spans 14 amino acids. CDR3 residues: CASSPPDRIYGYTF. In DNA form, the CDR3 reads TGTGCCAGCTCACCACCTGACAGAATCTATGGCTACACCTTC.

V gene TRBV7-8 combines with J gene TRBJ2-3, with 7 nucleotides matching TRBD1. Germline V gene data show CDR1 as SGHVS and CDR2 as FQNEAQ. This CDR3 has 16 amino acids. V lost 5 bases, J lost 3 bases, and 11 bases stayed unmatched. The CDR3: CASSPRTGLGTDTQYF. CDR3 nucleotides: TGTGCCAGCAGCCCCCGGACAGGTCTCGGGACAGATACGCAGTATTTT.

The chain combines TRBV9 with TRBJ2-7; TRBD1 agrees at 7 bases. The CDR3 sequence is 14 residues long. V trimming: 3 bases; J trimming: 2 bases; junction bases outside the gene matches: 5. Germline assignment: CDR1 SGDLS and CDR2 YYNGEE. CDR3 sequence (DNA): TGTGCCAGCAGCGATATAGGACAGGCCTACGAGCAGTACTTC. Residues: CASSDIGQAYEQYF. The full variable domain, with the rest looked up from reference TRBV9 and TRBJ2-7, is DSGVTQTPKHLITATGQRVTLRCSPRSGDLSVYWYQQSLDQGLQFLIQYYNGEERAKGNILERFSAQQFPDLHSELNLSSLELGDSALYFCASSDIGQAYEQYFGPGTRLTVT.

This clone was found a few times. The J gene is TRBJ2-7, the V gene TRBV29-1; 11 bases agree with TRBD2. CDR1 is SQVTM, CDR2 ANQGSEA, per germline. V gave up 1 base and J gave up 6 bases; unmatched junction bases: 5. The CDR3 spans 14 residues. The CDR3, as DNA: TGCAGCGTTGAAGTAACTAGCGGGAGAGTCGAGCAGTACTTC. It translates to CSVEVTSGRVEQYF.

The chain links TRBV10-3 to TRBJ2-7; 10 bases match TRBD1. Germline CDR1 and CDR2: ENHRY and SYGVKD. Trimming at V came to 11 bases and at J to 5 bases, leaving 9 bases not matched to a gene. This CDR3 is 13 amino acids long. The CDR3 sequence is CAVRTGGGDEQYF. In DNA form, the CDR3 reads TGTGCCGTTAGGACAGGGGGTGGCGACGAGCAGTACTTC.

V gene TRBV30 combines with J gene TRBJ1-2; no definite D call. V was shortened by 0 bases and J by 1 base, with 12 bases between the two germline ends. Germline V CDR1 and CDR2: GTSNPN, SVGIG (reference sequence). This CDR3 spans 15 amino acids. As DNA, the CDR3 is TGTGCCTGGAGTGTCGCGGGAGATTTTAACTATGGCTACACCTTC. Translated: CAWSVAGDFNYGYTF.

V gene TRBV25-1 combines with J gene TRBJ2-1, with 11 bases that match TRBD2. V lost 6 bases and J lost 3; bases outside the gene matches: 4. Looked up from germline, CDR1 is MGHDK and CDR2 is SYGVNS. CDR3 size: 15 residues. The CDR3 bases are TGTGCCAGCAGACTTACTAGCGGGAGCTACAATGAGCAGTTCTTC. It specifies CASRLTSGSYNEQFF. Looking up the rest from reference TRBV25-1 and TRBJ2-1 gives the full variable domain: EADIYQTPRYLVIGTGKKITLECSQTMGHDKMYWYQQDPGMELHLIHYSYGVNSTEKGDLSSESTVSRIRTEHFPLTLESARPSHTSQYLCASRLTSGSYNEQFFGPGTRLTVL.

The chain is built from TRBV12-3 or TRBV12-4 and TRBJ2-7, with TRBD1 matching 7 bases. CDR3 length: 13 amino acids. Germline trimming cut 5 bases from V and 3 bases from J; bases unmatched to any gene: 4. CDR3 nucleotides: TGTGCCAGCAGTCCTGGGACAGACTACGAGCAGTACTTC. Translated: CASSPGTDYEQYF.

The rearrangement uses TRBV24-1 and TRBJ1-1; perhaps TRBD1 as D (6 bases). This CDR3 has 15 residues. The V gene lost 3 bases and the J gene lost 1 base, with 11 bases spanning the gap. Germline assignment: CDR1 KGHDR and CDR2 SFDVKD. The DNA for the CDR3 is TGTGCCACCAGTGATAAGGACAGACCGAACACTGAAGCTTTCTTT. As protein: CATSDKDRPNTEAFF.

This clone was picked up a small number of times. The V call is TRBV4-2, the J call TRBJ2-1; 10 nucleotides line up with TRBD2. The CDR3 contains 17 residues. The V gene end was trimmed by 2 bases and the J gene end by 4 bases; junction bases not matched to a gene: 8. Looked up from germline, CDR1 is LGHNA and CDR2 is YNFKEQ. The CDR3 DNA follows: TGTGCCAGCAGCCAATCCATGACTAGCGGGCCGTACAATGAGCAGTTCTTC. Protein sequence: CASSQSMTSGPYNEQFF.

This clone was picked up a small number of times. The chain links TRBV19 to TRBJ2-7; D may be TRBD2 (6 bases). Deletions cut 1 base from V and 2 bases from J, with 9 bases between. From germline, CDR1 is LNHDA and CDR2 SQIVND (reference sequence). This CDR3 contains 14 residues. The CDR3 spells CASSIGSGTYEQYF. The DNA for the CDR3 is TGTGCCAGTAGTATAGGTAGCGGAACCTACGAGCAGTACTTC.

V gene TRBV30 combines with J gene TRBJ1-1; no clear D gene. The germline gives CDR1 GTSNPN, CDR2 SVGIG (reference sequence). The CDR3 runs to 16 residues. V lost 0 bases and J lost 2, with 16 bases in between. CDR3 sequence reads: CAWSVFRSGSNTEAFF. The CDR3 nucleotides read TGTGCCTGGAGTGTTTTCAGATCTGGGAGTAACACTGAAGCTTTCTTT.

The chain links TRBV28 to TRBJ1-2; tentative D call: TRBD1 (6 bases). There are 14 residues in the CDR3. The germline V and J ends were trimmed by 7 bases and 5 bases, with 17 bases remaining between them. Germline values: CDR1 MDHEN, CDR2 SYDVKM. The CDR3 bases are TGTGCCAGCAACCTCCCGGGGGGCGCGTATGGCTACACCTTC. It codes for CASNLPGGAYGYTF.

The CDR3 nucleotides read TGTGCCAGCAGCCACTTGGGGACTAGCGGGAGGGCCTCTGGGGCCAACGTCCTGACTTTC. It is translated as CASSHLGTSGRASGANVLTF. This chain links TRBV3-1 (or the pseudogene TRBV3-2) with TRBJ2-6; TRBD2 agrees at 16 bases. The CDR3 length is 20 residues. Germline CDR1 and CDR2: LGHDT and YNNKEL (reference sequence). V lost 3 bases and J lost 0; bases outside the gene matches: 5.

The genes are TRBV3-1 (or the pseudogene TRBV3-2) and TRBJ2-3; possibly TRBD1 for D (5 bases). In germline, CDR1 is LGHDT, CDR2 YNNKEL (reference sequence). The CDR3 is made up of 15 amino acids. V was cut by 3 bases and J by 2 bases, with 12 bases left in between. The CDR3 nucleotides read TGTGCCAGCAGCCACAGGGTTTTCAACACAGATACGCAGTATTTT. Translated: CASSHRVFNTDTQYF.

On this clone: One end of the junction does not line up with germline, which may come from a read error. The rearrangement joins TRBV6-5 to TRBJ2-7, with TRBD2 as a possible D gene (6 bases). Looked up from germline, CDR1 is MNHEY and CDR2 is SVGAGI. There are 12 residues in the CDR3. Written as DNA, the CDR3 is TGTGCCACCAGTTACCGGGGGTACGAGCAGTACTTC. This codes for CATSYRGYEQYF.